The clone carrying this T cell receptor beta chain was seen many times. With 1 base clipped from V and 9 bases from J, the junction kept 7 bases outside the gene matches. The CDR3 loop spans 15 amino acids. Germline V lookup: CDR1 SGHTA, CDR2 FQGNSA. This sample is part of a study of kidney transplant recipient with SARS-CoV-2 infection. TCRdb reprocessed the reads with MiXCR, giving one entry per CDR3 protein. The data show approximately 240,000 distinct CDR3 sequences, with under 35% seen just once and more than 6.5% held by the top ten. Sequencing was performed on a blood sample, taken at baseline and on day 111 from a kidney transplant recipient. The source is a young adult male patient who had COVID-19 and was a kidney transplant recipient. Part of the T cells may come from the graft donor. V and J are TRBV7-2 and TRBJ2-1; 9 bases fit TRBD2. CDR3 sequence: CASSLVSGSAGEQFF. The CDR3 DNA is TGTGCCAGCAGCTTAGTTAGCGGGAGTGCGGGTGAGCAGTTCTTC. Using reference TRBV7-2 and TRBJ2-1 for the parts outside the CDR3, the full variable domain is GAGVSQSPSNKVTEKGKDVELRCDPISGHTALYWYRQSLGQGLEFLIYFQGNSAPDKSGLPSDRFSAERTGGSVSTLTIQRTQQEDSAVYLCASSLVSGSAGEQFFGPGTRLTVL.